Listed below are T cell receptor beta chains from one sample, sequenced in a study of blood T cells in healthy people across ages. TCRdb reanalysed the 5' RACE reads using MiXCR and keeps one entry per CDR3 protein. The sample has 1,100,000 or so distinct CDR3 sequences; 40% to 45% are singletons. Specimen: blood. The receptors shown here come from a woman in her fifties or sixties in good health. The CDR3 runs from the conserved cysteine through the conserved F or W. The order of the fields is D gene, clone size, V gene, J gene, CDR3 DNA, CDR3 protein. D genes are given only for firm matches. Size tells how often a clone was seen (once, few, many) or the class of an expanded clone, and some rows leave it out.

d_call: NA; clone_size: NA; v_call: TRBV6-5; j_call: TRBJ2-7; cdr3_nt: TGTGCCAGCAGTCATCGCTCCGGGACGACGTACTTC; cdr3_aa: CASSHRSGTTYF
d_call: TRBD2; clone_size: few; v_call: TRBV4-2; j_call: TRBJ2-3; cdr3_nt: TGTGCCAGCAGCCAAGAATCCGGGACTAGCGCAGATAATACGCAGTATTTT; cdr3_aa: CASSQESGTSADNTQYF
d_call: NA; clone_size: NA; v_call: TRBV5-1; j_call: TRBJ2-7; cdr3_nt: TGCGCCAGCAGCTTGGTAGCGGCAACCTACGAGCAGTACTTC; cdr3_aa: CASSLVAATYEQYF
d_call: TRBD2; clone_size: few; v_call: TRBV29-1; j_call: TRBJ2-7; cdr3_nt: TGCAGCGTTTTGGGACTAGCGGAAAACTCCTACGAGCAGTACTTC; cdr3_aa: CSVLGLAENSYEQYF
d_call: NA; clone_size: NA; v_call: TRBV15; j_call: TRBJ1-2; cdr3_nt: TGTGCCACCAGCAGAGATTCCGGGATGACTGGTGGCTACACCTTC; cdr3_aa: CATSRDSGMTGGYTF
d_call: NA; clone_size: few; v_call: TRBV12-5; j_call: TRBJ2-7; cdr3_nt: TGTGCTAGTGGTTCCTCCTTGGGAATCGGCTACGAGCAGTACTTC; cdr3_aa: CASGSSLGIGYEQYF
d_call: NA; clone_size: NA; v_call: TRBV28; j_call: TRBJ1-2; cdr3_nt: TGTGCCAGCAGTTTCGCCGGCTATGGCCACACCTTC; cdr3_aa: CASSFAGYGHTF
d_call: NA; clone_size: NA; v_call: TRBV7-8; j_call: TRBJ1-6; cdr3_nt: TGTGCCAACAGCTTAGCGCGAAGGCAAAATTCACCCCTCCACTTT; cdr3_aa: CANSLARRQNSPLHF
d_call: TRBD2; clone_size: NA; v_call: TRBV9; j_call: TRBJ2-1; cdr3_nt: TGTGCCAGCAGCCCTGGGACTACCGATGTCGATGAGCAGTTCTTC; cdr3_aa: CASSPGTTDVDEQFF
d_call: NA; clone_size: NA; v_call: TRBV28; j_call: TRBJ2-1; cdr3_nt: TGTGCCAGCAGTTCTTACTTAGGATCCTACAATGAGCAGTTCTTC; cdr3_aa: CASSSYLGSYNEQFF
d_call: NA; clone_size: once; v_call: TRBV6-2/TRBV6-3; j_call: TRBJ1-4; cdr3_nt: TGTGCCAGCAGTTACCGGACAAAGGCTAATGAAAAACTGTTTTTT; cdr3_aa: CASSYRTKANEKLFF
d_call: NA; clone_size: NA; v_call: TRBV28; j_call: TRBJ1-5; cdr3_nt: TGTGCCAGCAGTTCCACATGGAGCCTGATGAGCAATCAGCCCCAGCATTTT; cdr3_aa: CASSSTWSLMSNQPQHF
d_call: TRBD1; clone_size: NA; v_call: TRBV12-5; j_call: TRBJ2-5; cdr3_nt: TGTGCTAGTGGTTTGACTACAGGGGGCACGGAGACCCAGTACTTC; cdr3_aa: CASGLTTGGTETQYF
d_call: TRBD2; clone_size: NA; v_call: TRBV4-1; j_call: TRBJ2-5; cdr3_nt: TGCGCCAGCAGCCAAACCGCGGGACTAGCGGCATCCGGGGAGCAGTACTTC; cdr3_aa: CASSQTAGLAASGEQYF
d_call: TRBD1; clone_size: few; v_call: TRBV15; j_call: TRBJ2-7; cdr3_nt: TGTGCCACCAGCAGAGTCGGGACAGGGTCCTACGAGCAGTACTTC; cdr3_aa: CATSRVGTGSYEQYF
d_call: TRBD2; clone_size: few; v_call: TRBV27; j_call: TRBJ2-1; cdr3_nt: TGTGCCAGCAGTCCCAGCGGGAATTACAATGAGCAGTTCTTC; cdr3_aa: CASSPSGNYNEQFF
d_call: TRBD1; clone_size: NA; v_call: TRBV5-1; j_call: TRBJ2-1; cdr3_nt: TGCGCCAGCAGCGTGAACAGGGGGAATGAGCAGTTCTTC; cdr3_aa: CASSVNRGNEQFF
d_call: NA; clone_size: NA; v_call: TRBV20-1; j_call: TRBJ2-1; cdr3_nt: TGCAGTGGTAGGCCAGGGGCTGGGAATGAGCAGTTCTTC; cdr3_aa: CSGRPGAGNEQFF
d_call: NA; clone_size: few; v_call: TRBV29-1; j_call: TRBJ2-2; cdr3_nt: TGCAGCGTTGTCCGATTTACCGGGGAGCTGTTTTTT; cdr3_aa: CSVVRFTGELFF
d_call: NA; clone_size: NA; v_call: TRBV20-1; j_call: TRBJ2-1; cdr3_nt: TGCAGTGCTAGAGATGAGGGAAACTACTACAATGAGCAGTTCTTC; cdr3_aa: CSARDEGNYYNEQFF
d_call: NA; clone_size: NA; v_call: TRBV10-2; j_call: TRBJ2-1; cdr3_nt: TGCGCCAGCAGTGAGGAGGCGGGGCAAAACAATGAGCAGTTCTTC; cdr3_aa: CASSEEAGQNNEQFF
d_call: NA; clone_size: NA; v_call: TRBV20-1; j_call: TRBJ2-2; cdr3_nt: TGCAGTGCTACTCTCGGCGGGGAGCTGTTTTTT; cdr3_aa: CSATLGGELFF
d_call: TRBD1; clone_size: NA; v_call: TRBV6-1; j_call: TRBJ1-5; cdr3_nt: TGTGCCAGCAGTGCCACAGGGGATAGTCGCCAGCCCCAGCATTTT; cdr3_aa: CASSATGDSRQPQHF
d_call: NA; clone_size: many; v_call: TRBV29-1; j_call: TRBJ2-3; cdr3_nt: TGCAGCGCGGCGGGACAGTACACAGATACGCAGTATTTT; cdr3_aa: CSAAGQYTDTQYF
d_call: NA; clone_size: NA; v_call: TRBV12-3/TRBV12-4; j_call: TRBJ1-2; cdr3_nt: TGTGCCAGCACCTCACTCGCCCCAAAGGGGTATGGCTACACCTTC; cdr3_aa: CASTSLAPKGYGYTF
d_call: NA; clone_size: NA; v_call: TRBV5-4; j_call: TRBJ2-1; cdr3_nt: TGTGCCAGCAGCTGGAGGAGGGCATACAATGAGCAGTTCTTC; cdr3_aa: CASSWRRAYNEQFF
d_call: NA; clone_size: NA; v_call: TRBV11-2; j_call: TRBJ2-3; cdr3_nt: TGTGCCAGCAGCTTTCGGGTTAGCGGAACCGCTAGCACAGATACGCAGTATTTT; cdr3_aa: CASSFRVSGTASTDTQYF
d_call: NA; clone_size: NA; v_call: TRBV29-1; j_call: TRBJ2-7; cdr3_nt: TGCAGCGTTTCCCGAGCCTACGAGCAGTACTTC; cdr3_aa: CSVSRAYEQYF
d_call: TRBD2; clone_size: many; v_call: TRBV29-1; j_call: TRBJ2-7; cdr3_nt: TGCAGCGGTAAACGGGAGGCGGGTGAGCAGTACTTC; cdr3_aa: CSGKREAGEQYF
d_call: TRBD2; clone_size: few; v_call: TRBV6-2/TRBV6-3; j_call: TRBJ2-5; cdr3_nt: TGTGCCAGCAGTTGGAGTGGTCTAGCGGCACAAGAGACCCAGTACTTC; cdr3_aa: CASSWSGLAAQETQYF
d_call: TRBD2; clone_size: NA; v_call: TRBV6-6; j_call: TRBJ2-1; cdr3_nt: TGTGCCAGCAGTTACTCTCCGCTAGCGGGAATTTACAATGAGCAGTTCTTC; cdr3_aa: CASSYSPLAGIYNEQFF
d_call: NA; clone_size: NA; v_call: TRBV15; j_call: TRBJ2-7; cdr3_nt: TGTGCCACCAGCAGAGGGGCCGGTGGGGGTGAGCAGTACTTC; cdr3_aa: CATSRGAGGGEQYF
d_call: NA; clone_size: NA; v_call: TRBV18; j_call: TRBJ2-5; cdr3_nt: TGTGCCAGCTCACCACCGGCTCTCCGAGAGACCCAGTACTTC; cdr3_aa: CASSPPALRETQYF
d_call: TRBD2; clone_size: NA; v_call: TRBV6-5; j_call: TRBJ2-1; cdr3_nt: TGTGCCAGTCAGCGGGAGACCTCCTACAATGAGCAGTTCTTC; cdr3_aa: CASQRETSYNEQFF
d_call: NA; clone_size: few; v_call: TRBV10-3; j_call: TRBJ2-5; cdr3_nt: TGTGCCATCAGGGAGCGGGCTCAAGAGACCCAGTACTTC; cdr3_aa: CAIRERAQETQYF
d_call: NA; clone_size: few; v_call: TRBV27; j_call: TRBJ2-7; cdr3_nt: TGTGCCAGCAGTTCCGCAGGGGGAGGCGAGCAGTACTTC; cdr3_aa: CASSSAGGGEQYF
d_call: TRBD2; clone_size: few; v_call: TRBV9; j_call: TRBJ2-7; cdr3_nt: TGTGCCAGCAGCGGGGGGACTAGCTTAACCTACGAGCAGTACTTC; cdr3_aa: CASSGGTSLTYEQYF
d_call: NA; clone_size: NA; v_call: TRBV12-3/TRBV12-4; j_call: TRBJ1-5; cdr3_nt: TGTGCCAGCAGTTCTGGCCAGCCCCAGCATTTT; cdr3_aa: CASSSGQPQHF
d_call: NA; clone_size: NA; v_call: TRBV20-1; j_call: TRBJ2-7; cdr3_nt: TGCAGTGCTAAGGGTGAAAGGGACCACGAGCAGTACTTC; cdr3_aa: CSAKGERDHEQYF
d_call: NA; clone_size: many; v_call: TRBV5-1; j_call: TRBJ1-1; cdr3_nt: TGCGCCAGCAGCCCGGGGACGGCTAACACTGAAGCTTTCTTT; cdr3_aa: CASSPGTANTEAFF
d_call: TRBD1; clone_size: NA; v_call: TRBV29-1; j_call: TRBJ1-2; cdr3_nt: TGCAGCAGCCTTGACAGGGCATATGGCTACACCTTC; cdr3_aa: CSSLDRAYGYTF
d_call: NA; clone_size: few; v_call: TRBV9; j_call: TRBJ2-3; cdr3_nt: TGTGCCAGCAGCGTAGGTGGACTGTCAGATACGCAGTATTTT; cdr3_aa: CASSVGGLSDTQYF
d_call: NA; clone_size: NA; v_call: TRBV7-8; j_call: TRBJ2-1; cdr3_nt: TGTGCCAGCAGCCCCCGAGGTTTAATCAATGAGCAGTTCTTC; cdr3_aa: CASSPRGLINEQFF
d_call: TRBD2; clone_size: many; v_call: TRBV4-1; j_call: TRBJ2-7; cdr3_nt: TGTGCCAGCAGTCCCGGACTAGCGGGGGTAAGCGAGCAGTACTTC; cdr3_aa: CASSPGLAGVSEQYF
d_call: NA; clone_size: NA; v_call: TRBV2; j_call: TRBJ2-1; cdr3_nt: TGTGCCAGCAGTTCCTTAAGCCATGAGCAGTTCTTC; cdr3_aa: CASSSLSHEQFF
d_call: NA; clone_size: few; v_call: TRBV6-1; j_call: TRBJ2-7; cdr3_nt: TGTGCCAGCATCGAGCTATACGAGCAGTACTTC; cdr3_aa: CASIELYEQYF
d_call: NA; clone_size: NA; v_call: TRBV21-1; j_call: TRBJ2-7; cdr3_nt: TGTGCCAGCAGCAAAATAGCGGGAGAGCAGTACTTC; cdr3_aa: CASSKIAGEQYF
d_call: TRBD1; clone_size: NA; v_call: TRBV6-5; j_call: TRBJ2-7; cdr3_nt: TGTGCCAGCAAACTAGGTGGACAGGGGGTGGACGAGCAGTACTTC; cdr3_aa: CASKLGGQGVDEQYF
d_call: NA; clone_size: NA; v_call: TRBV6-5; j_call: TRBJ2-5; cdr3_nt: TGTGCCAGCAGTTACTACGGGACCCAGTACTTC; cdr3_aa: CASSYYGTQYF
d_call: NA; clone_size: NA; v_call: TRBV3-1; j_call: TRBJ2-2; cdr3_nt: TGTGCCAGCAGCCAGACGAACACCGGGGAGCTGTTTTTT; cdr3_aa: CASSQTNTGELFF
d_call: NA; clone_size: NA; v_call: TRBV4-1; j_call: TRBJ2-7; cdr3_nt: TGCGCCAGCAGCCAAGAAATGACTAGAATCTACGAGCAGTACTTC; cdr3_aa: CASSQEMTRIYEQYF
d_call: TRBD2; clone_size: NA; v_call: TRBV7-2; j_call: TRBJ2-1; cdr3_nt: TGTGCCAGCAGCTCCTCTTTAGCGGGAGTATGGAGTGAGCAGTTCTTC; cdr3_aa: CASSSSLAGVWSEQFF
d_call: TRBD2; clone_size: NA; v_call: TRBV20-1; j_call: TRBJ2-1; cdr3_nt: TGCAGTGCTGGCGGACTAGCCTCGCGGCTTGTGCAGTTCTTC; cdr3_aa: CSAGGLASRLVQFF
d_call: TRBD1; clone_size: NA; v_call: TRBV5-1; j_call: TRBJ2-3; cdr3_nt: TGCGCCAGCAGCATTCGGACAGGGGAAGATACGCAGTATTTT; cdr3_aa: CASSIRTGEDTQYF
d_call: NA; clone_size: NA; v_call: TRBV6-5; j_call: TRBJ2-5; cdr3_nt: TGTGCCAGCAGTTACGACAACCAAGAGACCCAGTACTTC; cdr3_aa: CASSYDNQETQYF